These 6 T cell receptor beta chains share one sample of origin, sequenced in a study of T-cell reconstitution after alpha-beta-depleted transplantation in children. Unique molecular identifiers were used to barcode this TCRbeta library. TCRdb processed the PCR reads anew with MiXCR; each CDR3 protein has one entry. The top ten clones hold around 36% of a sample with almost 600,000 distinct CDR3 sequences, 25% to 30% of them seen once. The sample consisted of PBMCs, taken before TCRalphabeta/CD19-depleted stem cell transplant. These TCRs come from a boy in the first two years of life with Wiskott-Aldrich syndrome, due to receive a stem cell transplant.

This clonotype came up a few times. J is TRBJ2-1 and V is TRBV6-2 or TRBV6-3; 8 bases align to TRBD2. J lost 6 bases, V lost 8 bases, and 0 bases had no gene match. Germline V gene data show CDR1 as MNHEY and CDR2 as SVGEGT. The CDR3 runs 11 residues. CDR3 loop: CASRGGNEQFF. CDR3 DNA sequence: TGTGCCAGCCGGGGGGGCAATGAGCAGTTCTTC.

This clonotype was detected only a few times. V and J are TRBV27 and TRBJ2-7, with a tentative D call TRBD2 (6 bases). Per the germline V gene, CDR1 is MNHEY and CDR2 is SMNVEV (reference sequence). V lost 8 bases, J lost 2 bases, and 13 bases lay in between. This CDR3 has 13 amino acids. The CDR3, as DNA: TGTGCCAGCCGCGGAGGGGTCACCTACGAGCAGTACTTC. The encoded protein is CASRGGVTYEQYF.

In this sample, this clonotype turned up once. The rearrangement links TRBV5-1 to TRBJ2-2; D remains unclear. The CDR3 sequence is 14 residues long. With 2 bases removed from V and 2 bases from J, the gap between germline ends came to 7 bases. CDR1 SGHRS and CDR2 YFSETQ come from the germline V gene. The CDR3 nucleotides are TGCGCCAGCAGCTTTCAGGTTAACACCGGGGAGCTGTTTTTT. It encodes CASSFQVNTGELFF.

This sequence joins TRBV10-3 and TRBJ1-4; a possible D gene is TRBD1 (5 bases). This CDR3 comprises 16 residues. Between the trimmed V and J ends, which lost 3 bases and 6 bases, there was a span of 17 bases. Germline V CDR1 and CDR2: ENHRY, SYGVKD. CDR3 DNA sequence: TGTGCCATCAGTGACTCGGGGCGGGGACCTGATGAAAAACTGTTTTTT. Its protein is CAISDSGRGPDEKLFF.

This clonotype was counted between two and nine times. V usage is TRBV3-1 and J usage is TRBJ2-1; D may be TRBD1 or TRBD2 (7 bases each). Deletions cut 3 bases from V and 8 bases from J, with 23 bases between. Germline loops: CDR1 LGHDT, CDR2 YNNKEL (reference sequence). CDR3 size: 17 residues. For the CDR3, the DNA is TGTGCCAGCAGCCAGCTACTTGGACTAGGTCAGGGGGATGAGCAGTTCTTC. Residues: CASSQLLGLGQGDEQFF.

This clonotype was seen only a few times. CDR3 region: CSGGRIDNEQFF. CDR3 sequence (DNA): TGCAGCGGGGGGAGGATCGACAATGAGCAGTTCTTC. V and J are TRBV29-1 and TRBJ2-1; tentatively, D is TRBD2 (6 bases). There are 12 residues in the CDR3. The V and J ends lost 7 bases and 5 bases respectively, with 12 bases between them. Germline lookup yields CDR1 SQVTM and CDR2 ANQGSEA.